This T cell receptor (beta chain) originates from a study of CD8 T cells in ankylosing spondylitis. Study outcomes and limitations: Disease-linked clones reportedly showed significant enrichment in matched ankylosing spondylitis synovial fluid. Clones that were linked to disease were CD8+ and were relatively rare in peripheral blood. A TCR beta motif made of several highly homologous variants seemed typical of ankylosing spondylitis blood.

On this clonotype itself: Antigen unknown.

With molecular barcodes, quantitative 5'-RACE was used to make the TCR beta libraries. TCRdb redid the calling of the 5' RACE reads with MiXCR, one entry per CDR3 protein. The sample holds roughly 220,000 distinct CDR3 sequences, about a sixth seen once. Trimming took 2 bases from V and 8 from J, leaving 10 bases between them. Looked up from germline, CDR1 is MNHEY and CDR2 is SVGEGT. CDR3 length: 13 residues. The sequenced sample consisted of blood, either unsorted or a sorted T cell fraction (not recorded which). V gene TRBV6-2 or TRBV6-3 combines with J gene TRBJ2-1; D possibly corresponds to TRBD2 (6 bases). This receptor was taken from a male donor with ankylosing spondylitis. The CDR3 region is CASSYGGVHEQFF. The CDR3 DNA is TGTGCCAGCAGTTACGGCGGGGTCCATGAGCAGTTCTTC.